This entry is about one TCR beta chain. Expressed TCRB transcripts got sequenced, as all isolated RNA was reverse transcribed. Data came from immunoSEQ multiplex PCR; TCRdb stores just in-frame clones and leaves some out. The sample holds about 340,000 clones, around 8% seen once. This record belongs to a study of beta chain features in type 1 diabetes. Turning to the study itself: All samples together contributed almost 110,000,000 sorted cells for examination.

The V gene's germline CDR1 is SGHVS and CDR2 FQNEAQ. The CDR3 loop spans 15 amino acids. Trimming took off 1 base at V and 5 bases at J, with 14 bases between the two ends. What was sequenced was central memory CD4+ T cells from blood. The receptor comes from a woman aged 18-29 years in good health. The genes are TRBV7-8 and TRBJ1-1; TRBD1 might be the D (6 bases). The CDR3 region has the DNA TGTGCCAGCAGCTTAGTTTGGGGGCTCAGGACTGAAGCTTTCTTT. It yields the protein CASSLVWGLRTEAFF.